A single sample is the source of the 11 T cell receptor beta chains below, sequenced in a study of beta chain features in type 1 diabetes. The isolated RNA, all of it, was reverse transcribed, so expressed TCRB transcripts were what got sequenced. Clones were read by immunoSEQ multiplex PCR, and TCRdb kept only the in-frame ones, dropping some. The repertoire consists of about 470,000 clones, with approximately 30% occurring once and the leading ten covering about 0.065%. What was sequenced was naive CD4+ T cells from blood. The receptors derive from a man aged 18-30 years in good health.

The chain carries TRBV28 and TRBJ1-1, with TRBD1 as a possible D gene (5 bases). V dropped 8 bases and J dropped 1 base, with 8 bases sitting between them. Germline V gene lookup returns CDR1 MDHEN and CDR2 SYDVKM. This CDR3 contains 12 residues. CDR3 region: CASGGRNTEAFF. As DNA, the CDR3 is TGTGCCAGCGGGGGGAGGAACACTGAAGCTTTCTTT.

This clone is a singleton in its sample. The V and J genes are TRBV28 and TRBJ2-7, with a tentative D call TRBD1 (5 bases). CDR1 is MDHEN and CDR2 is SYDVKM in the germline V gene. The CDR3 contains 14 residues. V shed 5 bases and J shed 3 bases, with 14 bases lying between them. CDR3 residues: CASSVTTAFYEQYF. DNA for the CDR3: TGTGCCAGCAGTGTGACGACAGCCTTCTACGAGCAGTACTTC. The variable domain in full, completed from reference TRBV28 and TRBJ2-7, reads DVKVTQSSRYLVKRTGEKVFLECVQDMDHENMFWYRQDPGLGLRLIYFSYDVKMKEKGDIPEGYSVSREKKERFSLILESASTNQTSMYLCASSVTTAFYEQYFGPGTRLTVT.

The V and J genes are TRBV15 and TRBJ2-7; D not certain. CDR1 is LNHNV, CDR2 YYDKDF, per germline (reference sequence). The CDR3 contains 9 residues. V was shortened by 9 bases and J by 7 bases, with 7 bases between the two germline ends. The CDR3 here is CATPEEQYF. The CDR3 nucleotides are TGTGCCACACCGGAGGAGCAGTACTTC.

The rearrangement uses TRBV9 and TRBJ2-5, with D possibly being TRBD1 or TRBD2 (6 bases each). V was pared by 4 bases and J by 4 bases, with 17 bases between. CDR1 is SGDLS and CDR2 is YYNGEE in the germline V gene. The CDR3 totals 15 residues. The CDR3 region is CASSPRGGGGETQYF. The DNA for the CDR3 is TGTGCCAGCAGCCCCCGGGGCGGAGGGGGAGAGACCCAGTACTTC.

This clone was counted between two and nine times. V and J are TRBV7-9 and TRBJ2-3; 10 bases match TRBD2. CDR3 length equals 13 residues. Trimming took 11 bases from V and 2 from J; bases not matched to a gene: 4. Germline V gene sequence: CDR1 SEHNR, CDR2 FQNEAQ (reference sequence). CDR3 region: CARSGRATDTQYF. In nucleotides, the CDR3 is TGTGCCCGGAGCGGGAGGGCCACAGATACGCAGTATTTT.

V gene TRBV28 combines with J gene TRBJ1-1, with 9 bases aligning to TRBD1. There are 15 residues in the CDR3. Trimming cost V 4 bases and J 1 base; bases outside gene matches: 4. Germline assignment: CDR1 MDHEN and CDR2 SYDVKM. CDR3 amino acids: CASSSQGAGNTEAFF. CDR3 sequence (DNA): TGTGCCAGCAGTTCACAGGGGGCAGGGAACACTGAAGCTTTCTTT.

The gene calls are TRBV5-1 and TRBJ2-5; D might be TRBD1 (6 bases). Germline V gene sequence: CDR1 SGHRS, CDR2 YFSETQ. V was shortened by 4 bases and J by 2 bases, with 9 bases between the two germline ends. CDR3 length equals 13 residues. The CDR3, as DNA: TGCGCCAGCAGCCGACAGGAGCAAGAGACCCAGTACTTC. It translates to CASSRQEQETQYF.

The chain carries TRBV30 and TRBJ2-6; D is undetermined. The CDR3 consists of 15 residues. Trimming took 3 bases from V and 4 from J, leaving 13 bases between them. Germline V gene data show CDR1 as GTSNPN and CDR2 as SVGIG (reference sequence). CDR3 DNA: TGTGCCTGGAGGTTGACGGGTCTGGGGGCCAACGTCCTGACTTTC. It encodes CAWRLTGLGANVLTF.

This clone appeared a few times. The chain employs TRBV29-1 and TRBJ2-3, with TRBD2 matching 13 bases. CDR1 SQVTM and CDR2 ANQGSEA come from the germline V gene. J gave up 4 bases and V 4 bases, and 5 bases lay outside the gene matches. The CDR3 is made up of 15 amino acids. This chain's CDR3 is CSVVGLAGWADTQYF. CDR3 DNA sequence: TGCAGCGTTGTGGGACTAGCGGGATGGGCAGATACGCAGTATTTT.

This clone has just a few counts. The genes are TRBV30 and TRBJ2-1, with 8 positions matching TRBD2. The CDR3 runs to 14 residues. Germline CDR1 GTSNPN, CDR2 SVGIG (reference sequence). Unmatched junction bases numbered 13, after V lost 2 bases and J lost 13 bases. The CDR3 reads CAWSPRGSGMGQFF. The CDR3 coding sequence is TGTGCCTGGAGTCCCCGGGGTAGCGGGATGGGACAGTTCTTC.

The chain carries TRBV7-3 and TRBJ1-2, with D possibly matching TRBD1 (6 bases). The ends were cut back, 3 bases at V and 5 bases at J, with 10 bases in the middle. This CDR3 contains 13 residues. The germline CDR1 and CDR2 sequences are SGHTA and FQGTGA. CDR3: CASSLDSSYGYTF. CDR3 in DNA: TGTGCCAGCAGCTTGGACAGTTCATATGGCTACACCTTC.